This is a list of T cell receptor beta chains from one sample in a study of blood T cells in healthy people across ages. TCRdb used MiXCR to reprocess the 5' RACE reads, holding one entry per CDR3 protein. The sample records around 710,000 distinct CDR3 sequences, roughly 47% being singletons. The sample was blood. The receptors stem from an older woman in good health. CDR3s leave out the opening cysteine and the closing phenylalanine or tryptophan. D genes are given only for firm matches. Expanded clones are given a class, and other clones once, few, many or no size at all.

TRBV2,NA,few,ASSDRDGYYGYT
TRBV20-1,NA,NA,SARPRNLNYGYT
TRBV20-1,TRBD1,NA,SAKSGTATHEQY
TRBV4-1,NA,few,ASSPGPGTNEKLF
TRBV7-7,NA,NA,ASSTGRAALETQY
TRBV11-2,NA,NA,ASSSPRKYNEQF
TRBV12-3/TRBV12-4,NA,NA,ASSNQRGNEQF
TRBV3-1,NA,NA,ASSQGGGTNTGELF
TRBV7-2,NA,many,ASSLGPREGAKNIQY
TRBV20-1,NA,few,SATPPGSYEQY
TRBV3-1,TRBD2,NA,ASSQDVSSGRGYEQF
TRBV9,TRBD1,few,ASSPRQGVNTEAF
TRBV7-2,NA,few,ASSLSTRYEQY
TRBV4-2,TRBD2,few,ASSDAETSGSRETQY
TRBV13,NA,few,ASSPTGGVRSYEQY
TRBV7-2,NA,NA,ASSLATGSPYEQY
TRBV3-1,TRBD1,few,ASSQARFRDREPGDTQY
TRBV6-2/TRBV6-3,NA,NA,ASSSDPYNEQF
TRBV7-9,TRBD2,NA,ASSPTTSGTLETQY
TRBV18,NA,NA,ASSLEGSARETQY
TRBV4-2,TRBD2,once,ASSQGTSGGSSQETQY
TRBV2,NA,few,ASSPERGANVLT
TRBV27,NA,few,ASSQVGQRSYEQY